The clone carrying this TCR beta chain appeared a single time. As yet, its antigen is unknown. Germline CDR1 and CDR2: SGHTA and FQGNSA. With 6 bases removed from V and 1 base from J, the gap between germline ends came to 9 bases. The CDR3 is 13 residues long. Library construction involved attaching unique molecular identifiers to individual cDNA molecules, which allowed quantitative, reproducible TCR counting. In the original analysis: Sequenced samples showed a median of around 96,000 TCRs each, with counts running from about 22,000 to 700,000. TCRdb independently ran MiXCR on the 5' RACE reads; one entry per CDR3 protein. For this entry, the V and J calls and clone size follow TCRdb and not the study's own pipeline. The table includes 65,000 to 90,000 distinct CDR3 sequences, more than 15% detected once. The total RNA was obtained from whole blood that was not fractionated. This sample was taken from a study of human T cells and chemical hapten exposure. Across the study: Yields of TCR per sample differed, chiefly owing to small differences in pooled library volume.

Study results and limitations: TCRs exceeding 1 in 1000 frequency stayed unchanged with DPC sensitization.

The receptor's source is a female donor in good health. The chain joins TRBV7-2 to TRBJ1-1, with unresolved D. CDR3 DNA: TGTGCCAGCAGGAATAGGCAGAACACTGAAGCTTTCTTT. It is translated as CASRNRQNTEAFF.